Below, 20 T cell receptor beta chains from the same sample are listed, as sequenced in a study of CD8+CD57+ T cells in acquired aplastic anemia (dated by TCRdb to the late 2010s). The patients picked for sequencing were ones in whom flow cytometry had shown an expansion of CD8+CD57+ cells. TCRdb names Illumina HiSeq 2000 as the instrument used. Genomic DNA served as template for TCR beta VDJ combination and CDR3 sequence profiling. Clones were called with MiXCR by TCRdb after fastp trimmed the public reads at Q25, and only in-frame beta chains were retained. Duplicate CDR3 protein sequences are folded into a single record with the most common DNA and genes. This sample is represented by around 290,000 distinct CDR3 sequences; approximately 60% of them were singletons. Under 1.5% of the sample comes from the top ten. The sequenced sample consisted of sorted CD4+, CD8+, or CD8+CD57+ T cells (not recorded which) from PBMCs. These TCRs come from a human donor with aplastic anemia.

CDR3 loop: CASSPRSGGVEQFF. The CDR3 nucleotides read TGTGCCAGCAGCCCACGTAGCGGGGGGGTTGAGCAGTTCTTC. The chain employs TRBV12-3 or TRBV12-4 and TRBJ2-1; 11 positions agree with TRBD2. This CDR3 spans 14 amino acids. Trimming at V came to 6 bases and at J to 9 bases, leaving 7 bases not matched to a gene.

V usage is TRBV20-1 and J usage is TRBJ1-1; no clear D. The CDR3 is 11 amino acids. The germline gives CDR1 DFQATT, CDR2 SNEGSKA (reference sequence). The germline V and J ends were trimmed by 0 bases and 6 bases, with 5 bases remaining between them. The CDR3 bases are TGCAGTGCTAGAGATGTGGCTGAAGCTTTCTTT. Its protein product is CSARDVAEAFF.

V gene TRBV7-6 combines with J gene TRBJ2-7; the D gene is possibly TRBD2 (6 bases). Germline V gives CDR1 SGHVS, CDR2 FNYEAQ. This CDR3 is built from 13 residues. V lost 5 bases to trimming and J lost 3 bases, with 11 bases between them. As DNA, the CDR3 is TGTGCCAGCAGCCGACTAGACAGCTACGAGCAGTACTTC. This gives the protein CASSRLDSYEQYF.

J is TRBJ2-7 and V is TRBV7-2; D perhaps matches TRBD1 (5 bases). Germline CDR1 reads SGHTA; CDR2 reads FQGNSA. This CDR3 spans 14 amino acids. With 1 base removed from V and 3 bases from J, the gap between germline ends came to 10 bases. The CDR3 spells CASSLGTTYYEQYF. The CDR3 region has the DNA TGTGCCAGCAGCTTAGGGACAACTTACTACGAGCAGTACTTC.

Details on this clonotype: This clone may be a read error of a much larger clone one base away. J is TRBJ2-2 and V is TRBV4-1; 9 bases align to TRBD2. With V trimmed by 4 bases and J by 4 bases, 22 bases remained unmatched. Germline V CDR1 and CDR2: MGHRA, YSYEKL. The CDR3 contains 21 residues. CDR3 in amino acids: CASSRVRKVPALAGRTGELFF. The CDR3 nucleotides read TGCGCCAGCAGCCGAGTACGCAAGGTCCCTGCACTAGCGGGTCGCACCGGGGAGCTGTTTTTT.

V gene TRBV12-3 or TRBV12-4 combines with J gene TRBJ2-2; D remains ambiguous. Trimming removed 3 bases from V and 8 bases from J, with 4 bases in between. The CDR3 has 11 residues. CDR3 DNA: TGTGCCAGCAGTTTTGTTGGGGAGCTGTTTTTT. Translating it yields CASSFVGELFF.

This clonotype was recorded many times. The chain carries TRBV6-5 and TRBJ1-6; no definite D call. The CDR3 runs 15 residues. Trimming removed 0 bases from V and 5 bases from J, with 8 bases in between. Germline V lookup: CDR1 MNHEY, CDR2 SVGAGI. In DNA, the CDR3 is TGTGCCAGCAGTTACTCGGGGATTAATAATTCACCCCTCCACTTT. Encoded protein: CASSYSGINNSPLHF.

This clonotype was observed a handful of times. V is TRBV6-1 and J is TRBJ1-2, with 9 nucleotides matching TRBD1. CDR3 length: 12 amino acids. J gave up 4 bases and V 7 bases, and 1 base lay outside the gene matches. Per the germline V gene, CDR1 is MNHNS and CDR2 is SASEGT. CDR3 in amino acids: CASTTGGYGYTF. The CDR3 DNA is TGTGCCAGCACGACAGGGGGCTATGGCTACACCTTC.

The chain combines TRBV20-1 with TRBJ2-1; 8 nucleotides align to TRBD2. The CDR3 is made up of 14 amino acids. CDR1 DFQATT and CDR2 SNEGSKA come from the germline V gene (reference sequence). V lost 3 bases, J lost 5 bases, and 6 bases stayed unmatched. The CDR3: CSARPAGAHNEQFF. DNA for the CDR3: TGCAGTGCTAGGCCAGCGGGGGCTCACAATGAGCAGTTCTTC.

The chain employs TRBV7-2 and TRBJ2-7, with TRBD2 identical over 7 bases. Germline lookup yields CDR1 SGHTA and CDR2 FQGNSA. Trimming cost V 3 bases and J 5 bases; bases outside gene matches: 4. The CDR3 runs 13 residues. CDR3 sequence (DNA): TGTGCCAGCAGCTTTTCTCGGGGGGACGAGCAGTACTTC. Amino acid sequence: CASSFSRGDEQYF.

The chain employs TRBV18 and TRBJ1-1; D call uncertain. The CDR3 loop spans 16 amino acids. The V gene lost 6 bases and the J gene lost 3 bases, with 20 bases spanning the gap. CDR1 KGHSH and CDR2 LQKENI come from the germline V gene. CDR3 protein: CASSKRRVSGDTEAFF. DNA of the CDR3: TGTGCCAGCTCTAAGCGTAGGGTCAGCGGGGACACTGAAGCTTTCTTT.

This chain joins TRBV15 and TRBJ1-5; the D is unclear. CDR1 and CDR2 from the germline V gene are LNHNV and YYDKDF (reference sequence). The length of the CDR3 is 12 residues. Trimming took off 0 bases at V and 6 bases at J, with 3 bases between the two ends. The CDR3 DNA sequence: TGTGCCACCAGCAGAGACGGTCAGCCCCAGCATTTT. Translated: CATSRDGQPQHF.

The chain is built from TRBV19 and TRBJ2-5, with TRBD2 matching 8 bases. V dropped 6 bases and J dropped 3; count of bases not matched to a gene: 9. The CDR3 is 15 residues long. Germline V gives CDR1 LNHDA, CDR2 SQIVND (reference sequence). CDR3 sequence reads: CASRGPGGAEETQYF. The CDR3 DNA is TGTGCCAGTAGAGGTCCGGGAGGGGCAGAAGAGACCCAGTACTTC.

This clonotype was seen only once. The conserved closing phenylalanine or tryptophan is absent in this CDR3, likely reflecting a read error. The chain has TRBV24-1 and TRBJ2-5; D is unresolved. Looked up from germline, CDR1 is KGHDR and CDR2 is SFDVKD. The V and J ends lost 0 bases and 3 bases respectively, with 4 bases between them. This CDR3 region has 13 residues. CDR3 region: CATSDLQEETQYY. The CDR3 nucleotides are TGTGCCACCAGTGATTTGCAGGAAGAGACCCAGTACTAC.

This clonotype was recorded a few times. The gene calls are TRBV20-1 and TRBJ1-2; D remains unclear. V was cut by 6 bases and J by 5 bases, with 19 bases left in between. CDR1 is DFQATT, CDR2 SNEGSKA, per germline (reference sequence). The CDR3 is 14 amino acids. This CDR3 reads CSAAVRGRPYGYTF. DNA for the CDR3: TGCAGTGCCGCCGTTCGAGGACGTCCTTATGGCTACACCTTC.

The rearrangement joins TRBV3-1 to TRBJ2-5, with 12 positions matching TRBD2. With 4 bases clipped from V and 4 bases from J, the junction kept 4 bases outside the gene matches. CDR1 is LGHDT, CDR2 YNNKEL, per germline (reference sequence). This CDR3 is built from 15 residues. CDR3 residues: CASSLLAGGGETQYF. The CDR3 DNA is TGTGCCAGCAGCCTCCTAGCGGGGGGGGGAGAGACCCAGTACTTC.

The rearrangement uses TRBV9 and TRBJ2-3; TRBD2 matches at 14 bases. CDR1 is SGDLS and CDR2 is YYNGEE in the germline V gene. The CDR3 spans 18 residues. J lost 4 bases, V lost 4 bases, and 11 bases had no gene match. The CDR3 region is CASSRGLAGVGRPDTQYF. The CDR3 region has the DNA TGTGCCAGCAGCAGGGGACTAGCGGGGGTGGGCCGCCCAGATACGCAGTATTTT. Using reference TRBV9 and TRBJ2-3 for the parts outside the CDR3, the full variable domain is DSGVTQTPKHLITATGQRVTLRCSPRSGDLSVYWYQQSLDQGLQFLIQYYNGEERAKGNILERFSAQQFPDLHSELNLSSLELGDSALYFCASSRGLAGVGRPDTQYFGPGTRLTVL.

Remarks on this clonotype: Compared with germline, one end of the junction differs, possibly owing to a read error. This chain links TRBV5-1 with TRBJ2-3; D may be TRBD1 or TRBD2 (5 bases each). Germline assignment: CDR1 SGHRS and CDR2 YFSETQ. The CDR3 has 16 residues. In nucleotides, the CDR3 is TGCGCCAGCAGCAGACGGAGCGGTCCTAGCACAGGTACGCAGTATTTC. The encoded protein is CASSRRSGPSTGTQYF. Using reference TRBV5-1 and TRBJ2-3 for the parts outside the CDR3, the full variable domain is KAGVTQTPRYLIKTRGQQVTLSCSPISGHRSVSWYQQTPGQGLQFLFEYFSETQRNKGNFPGRFSGRQFSNSRSEMNVSTLELGDSALYLCASSRRSGPSTGTQYFGPGTRLTVL.

At least ten counts were recorded for this clonotype. V is TRBV12-3 or TRBV12-4 and J is TRBJ2-1, with D possibly being TRBD1 (7 bases). V shed 8 bases and J shed 6 bases, with 23 bases lying between them. The CDR3 runs 16 residues. For the CDR3, the DNA is TGTGCCAGCCGACCCATGGGCGGAGGGGGCCTCAATGAGCAGTTCTTC. It is translated as CASRPMGGGGLNEQFF.

This chain links TRBV19 with TRBJ1-4; no reliable D call. CDR3 length: 19 residues. Trimming shortened V by 4 bases and J by 0 bases, and 21 bases separated the two germline ends. CDR1 and CDR2 from the germline V gene are LNHDA and SQIVND (reference sequence). CDR3 bases: TGTGCCAGTAGTACCCGGACGGCCCTTCTCTTTGCAACTAATGAAAAACTGTTTTTT. It specifies CASSTRTALLFATNEKLFF.